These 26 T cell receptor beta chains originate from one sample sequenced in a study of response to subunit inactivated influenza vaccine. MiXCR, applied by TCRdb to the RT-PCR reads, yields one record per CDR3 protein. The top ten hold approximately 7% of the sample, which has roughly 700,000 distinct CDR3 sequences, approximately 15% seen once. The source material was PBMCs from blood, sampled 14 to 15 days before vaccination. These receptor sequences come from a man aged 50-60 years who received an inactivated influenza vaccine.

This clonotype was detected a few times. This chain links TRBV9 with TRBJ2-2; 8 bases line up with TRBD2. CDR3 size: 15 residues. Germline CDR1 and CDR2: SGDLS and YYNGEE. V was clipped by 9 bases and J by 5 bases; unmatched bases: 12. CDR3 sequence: CATGRSGGLTGELFF. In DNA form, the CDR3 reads TGTGCCACCGGGCGATCGGGAGGGCTAACCGGGGAGCTGTTTTTT.

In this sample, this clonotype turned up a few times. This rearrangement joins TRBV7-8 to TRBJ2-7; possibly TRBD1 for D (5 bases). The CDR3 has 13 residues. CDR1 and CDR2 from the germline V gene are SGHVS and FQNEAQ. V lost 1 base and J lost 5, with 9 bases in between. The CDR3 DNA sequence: TGTGCCAGCAGCTTAGGTCTAGGGGACGAGCAGTACTTC. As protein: CASSLGLGDEQYF.

The CDR3 protein is CSARPSGPLSYNEQFF. CDR3 sequence (DNA): TGCAGTGCTAGACCTTCCGGTCCCCTCTCCTACAATGAGCAGTTCTTC. The chain uses TRBV20-1 and TRBJ2-1; D uncertain. V was trimmed by 2 bases and J by 0 bases, leaving 14 bases between them. The germline V gene encodes CDR1 DFQATT and CDR2 SNEGSKA (reference sequence). The CDR3 is 16 amino acids.

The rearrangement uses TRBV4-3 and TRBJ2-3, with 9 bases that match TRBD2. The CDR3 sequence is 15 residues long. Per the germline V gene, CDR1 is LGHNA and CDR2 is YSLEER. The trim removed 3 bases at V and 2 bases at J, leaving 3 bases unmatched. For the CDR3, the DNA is TGCGCCAGCAGCCAGACTAGCGGACACACAGATACGCAGTATTTT. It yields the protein CASSQTSGHTDTQYF.

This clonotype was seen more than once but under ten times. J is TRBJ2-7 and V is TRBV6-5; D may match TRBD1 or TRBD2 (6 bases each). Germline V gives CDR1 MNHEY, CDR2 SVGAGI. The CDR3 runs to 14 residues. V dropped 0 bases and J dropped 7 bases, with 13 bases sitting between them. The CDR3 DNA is TGTGCCAGCAGTTACTCCTCGGGGGCTCGGGAGCAGTACTTC. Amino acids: CASSYSSGAREQYF.

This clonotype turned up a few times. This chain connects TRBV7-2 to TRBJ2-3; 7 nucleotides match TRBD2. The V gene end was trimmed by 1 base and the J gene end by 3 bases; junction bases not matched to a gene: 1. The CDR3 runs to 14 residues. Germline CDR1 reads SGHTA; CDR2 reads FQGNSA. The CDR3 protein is CASSLVRETDTQYF. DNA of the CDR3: TGTGCCAGCAGCTTAGTGCGGGAGACAGATACGCAGTATTTT.

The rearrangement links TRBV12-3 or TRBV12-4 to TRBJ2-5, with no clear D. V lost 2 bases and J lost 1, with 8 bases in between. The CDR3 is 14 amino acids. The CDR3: CASSLWLTQETQYF. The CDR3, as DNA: TGTGCCAGCAGTTTATGGCTGACCCAAGAGACCCAGTACTTC.

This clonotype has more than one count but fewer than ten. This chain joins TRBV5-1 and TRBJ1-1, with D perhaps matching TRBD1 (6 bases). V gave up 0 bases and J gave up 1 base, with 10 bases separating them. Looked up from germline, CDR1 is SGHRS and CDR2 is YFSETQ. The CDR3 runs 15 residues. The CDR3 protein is CASSLAGGQNTEAFF. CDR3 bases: TGCGCCAGCAGCTTGGCCGGGGGACAGAACACTGAAGCTTTCTTT.

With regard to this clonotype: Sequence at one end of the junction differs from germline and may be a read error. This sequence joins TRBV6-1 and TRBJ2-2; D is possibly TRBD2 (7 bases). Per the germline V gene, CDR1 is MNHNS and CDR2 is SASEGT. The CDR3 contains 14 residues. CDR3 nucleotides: TGTGCGAGCAGAGGGGGGGCAGACACCGGGGAGCTGTTTTTT. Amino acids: CASRGGADTGELFF.

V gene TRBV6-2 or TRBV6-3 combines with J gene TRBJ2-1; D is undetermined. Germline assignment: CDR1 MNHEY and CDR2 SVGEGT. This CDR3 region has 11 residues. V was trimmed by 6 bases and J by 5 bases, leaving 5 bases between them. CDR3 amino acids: CASRTNNEQFF. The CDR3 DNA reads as TGTGCCAGCAGAACTAACAATGAGCAGTTCTTC.

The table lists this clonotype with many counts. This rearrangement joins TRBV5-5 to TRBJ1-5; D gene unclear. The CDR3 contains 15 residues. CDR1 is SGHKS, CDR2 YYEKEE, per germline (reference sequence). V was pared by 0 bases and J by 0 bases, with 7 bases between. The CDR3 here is CASSLEGNSNQPQHF. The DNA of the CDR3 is TGTGCCAGCAGCTTGGAAGGGAATAGCAATCAGCCCCAGCATTTT.

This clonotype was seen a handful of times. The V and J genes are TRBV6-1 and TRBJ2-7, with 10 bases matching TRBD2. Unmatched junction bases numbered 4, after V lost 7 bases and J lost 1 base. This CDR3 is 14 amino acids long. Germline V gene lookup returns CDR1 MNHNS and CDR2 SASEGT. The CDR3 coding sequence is TGTGCCAGCATCCCTAGCGGGGGATCCTACGAGCAGTACTTC. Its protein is CASIPSGGSYEQYF.

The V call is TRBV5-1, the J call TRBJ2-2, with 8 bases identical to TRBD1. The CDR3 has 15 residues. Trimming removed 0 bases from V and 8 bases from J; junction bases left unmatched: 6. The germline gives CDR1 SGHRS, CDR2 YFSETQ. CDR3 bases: TGCGCCAGCAGCTTGGACAGGGGGAGTTCGGGGGAGCTGTTTTTT. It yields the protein CASSLDRGSSGELFF.

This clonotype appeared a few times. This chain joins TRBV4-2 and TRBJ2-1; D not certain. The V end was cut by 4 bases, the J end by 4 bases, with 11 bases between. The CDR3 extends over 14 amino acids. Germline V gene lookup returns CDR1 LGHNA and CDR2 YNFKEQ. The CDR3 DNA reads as TGTGCCAGCAGCCCCAACGGATTATACAATGAGCAGTTCTTC. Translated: CASSPNGLYNEQFF.

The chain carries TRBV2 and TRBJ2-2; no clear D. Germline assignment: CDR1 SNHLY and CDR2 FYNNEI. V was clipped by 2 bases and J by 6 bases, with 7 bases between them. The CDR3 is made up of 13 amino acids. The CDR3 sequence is CASSEKGSGELFF. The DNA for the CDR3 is TGTGCCAGCAGTGAAAAAGGCTCCGGGGAGCTGTTTTTT.

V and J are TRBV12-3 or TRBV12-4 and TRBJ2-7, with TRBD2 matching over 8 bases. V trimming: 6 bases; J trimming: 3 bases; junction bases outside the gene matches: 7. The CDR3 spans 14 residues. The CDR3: CASRSGGGLYEQYF. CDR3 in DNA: TGTGCCAGCAGGTCGGGCGGGGGGCTCTACGAGCAGTACTTC.

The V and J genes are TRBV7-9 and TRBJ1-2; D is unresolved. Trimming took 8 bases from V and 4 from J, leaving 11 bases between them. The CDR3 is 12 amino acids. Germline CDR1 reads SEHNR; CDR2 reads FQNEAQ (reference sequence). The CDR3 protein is CASAFGVYGYTF. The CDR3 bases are TGTGCCAGCGCATTTGGTGTCTATGGCTACACCTTC.

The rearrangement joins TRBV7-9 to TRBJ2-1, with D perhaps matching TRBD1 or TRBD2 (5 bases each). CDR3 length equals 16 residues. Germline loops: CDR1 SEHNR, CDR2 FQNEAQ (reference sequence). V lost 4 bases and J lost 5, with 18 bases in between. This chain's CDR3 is CASSYHGTPPDNEQFF. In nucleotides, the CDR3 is TGTGCCAGCAGCTACCACGGGACCCCTCCGGACAATGAGCAGTTCTTC. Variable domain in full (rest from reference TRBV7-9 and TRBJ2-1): DTGVSQNPRHKITKRGQNVTFRCDPISEHNRLYWYRQTLGQGPEFLTYFQNEAQLEKSRLLSDRFSAERPKGSFSTLEIQRTEQGDSAMYLCASSYHGTPPDNEQFFGPGTRLTVL.

CDR3 nucleotides: TGTGCCAGCACCTCAGGGCACCAAGAGACCCAGTACTTC. Translating gives CASTSGHQETQYF. J is TRBJ2-5 and V is TRBV28, with TRBD1 as a possible D gene (5 bases). V was clipped by 7 bases and J by 0 bases, with 9 bases between them. Germline V gene data show CDR1 as MDHEN and CDR2 as SYDVKM. This CDR3 comprises 13 residues.

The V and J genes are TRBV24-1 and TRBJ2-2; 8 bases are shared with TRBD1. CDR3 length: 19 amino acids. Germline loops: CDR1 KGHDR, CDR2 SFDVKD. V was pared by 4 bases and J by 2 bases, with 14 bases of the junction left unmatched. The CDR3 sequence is CATSDPKTFGQGNTGELFF. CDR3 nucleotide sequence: TGTGCCACCAGTGACCCGAAAACTTTCGGACAGGGAAACACCGGGGAGCTGTTTTTT.

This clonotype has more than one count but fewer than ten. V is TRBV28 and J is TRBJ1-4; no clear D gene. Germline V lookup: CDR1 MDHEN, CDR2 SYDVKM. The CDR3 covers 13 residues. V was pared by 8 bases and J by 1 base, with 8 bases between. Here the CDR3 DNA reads TGTGCCAGCCAGGACCGAACTAATGAAAAACTGTTTTTT. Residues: CASQDRTNEKLFF.

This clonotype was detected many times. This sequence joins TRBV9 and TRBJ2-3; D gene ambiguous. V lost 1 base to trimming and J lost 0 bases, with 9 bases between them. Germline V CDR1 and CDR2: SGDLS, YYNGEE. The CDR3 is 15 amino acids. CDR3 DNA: TGTGCCAGCAGCGTATTCGCGGCTAGCACAGATACGCAGTATTTT. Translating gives CASSVFAASTDTQYF.

Here the CDR3 reads CSAPPGTTYEQYF. For the CDR3, the DNA is TGCAGTGCCCCCCCCGGGACTACCTACGAGCAGTACTTC. The V and J genes are TRBV20-1 and TRBJ2-7; 7 bases map to TRBD2. The CDR3 has 13 residues. In germline, CDR1 is DFQATT, CDR2 SNEGSKA (reference sequence). V was pared by 6 bases and J by 2 bases, with 7 bases of the junction left unmatched.

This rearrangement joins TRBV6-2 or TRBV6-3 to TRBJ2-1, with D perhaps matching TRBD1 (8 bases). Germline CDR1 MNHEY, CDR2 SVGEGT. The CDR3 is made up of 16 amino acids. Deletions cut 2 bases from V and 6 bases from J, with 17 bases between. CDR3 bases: TGTGCCAGCAGTTACAACAGGGGGGGCCTCTCCAATGAGCAGTTCTTC. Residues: CASSYNRGGLSNEQFF.

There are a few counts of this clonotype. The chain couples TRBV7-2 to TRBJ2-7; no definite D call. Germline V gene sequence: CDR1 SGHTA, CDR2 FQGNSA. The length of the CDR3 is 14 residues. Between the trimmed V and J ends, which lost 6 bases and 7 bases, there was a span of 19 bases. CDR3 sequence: CASRDYTRTGEQYF. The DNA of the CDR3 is TGTGCCAGCAGGGATTACACAAGGACCGGGGAGCAGTACTTC. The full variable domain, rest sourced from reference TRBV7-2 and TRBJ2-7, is GAGVSQSPSNKVTEKGKDVELRCDPISGHTALYWYRQSLGQGLEFLIYFQGNSAPDKSGLPSDRFSAERTGGSVSTLTIQRTQQEDSAVYLCASRDYTRTGEQYFGPGTRLTVT.

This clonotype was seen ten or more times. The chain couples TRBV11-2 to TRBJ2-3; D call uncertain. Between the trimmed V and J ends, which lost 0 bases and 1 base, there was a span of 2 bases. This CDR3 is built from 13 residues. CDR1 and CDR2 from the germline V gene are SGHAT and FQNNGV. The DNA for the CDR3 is TGTGCCAGCAGCTTAGAACGCACAGATACGCAGTATTTT. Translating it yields CASSLERTDTQYF.